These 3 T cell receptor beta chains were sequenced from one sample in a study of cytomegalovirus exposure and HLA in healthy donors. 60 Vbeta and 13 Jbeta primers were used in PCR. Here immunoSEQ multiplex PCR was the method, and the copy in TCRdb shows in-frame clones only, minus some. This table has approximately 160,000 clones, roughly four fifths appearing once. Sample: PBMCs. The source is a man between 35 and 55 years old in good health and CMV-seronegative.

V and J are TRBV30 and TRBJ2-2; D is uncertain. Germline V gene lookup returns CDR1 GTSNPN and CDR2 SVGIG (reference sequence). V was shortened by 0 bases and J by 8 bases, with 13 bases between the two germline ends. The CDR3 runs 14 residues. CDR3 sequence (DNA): TGTGCCTGGAGTGTACTAAACCGACGGGGGGAGCTGTTTTTT. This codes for CAWSVLNRRGELFF.

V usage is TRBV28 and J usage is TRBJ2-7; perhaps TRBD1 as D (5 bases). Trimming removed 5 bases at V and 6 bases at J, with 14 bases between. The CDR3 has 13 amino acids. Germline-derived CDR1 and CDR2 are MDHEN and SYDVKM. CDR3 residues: CASSPPGYGEQYF. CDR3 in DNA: TGTGCCAGCAGTCCCCCAGGGTACGGCGAGCAGTACTTC.

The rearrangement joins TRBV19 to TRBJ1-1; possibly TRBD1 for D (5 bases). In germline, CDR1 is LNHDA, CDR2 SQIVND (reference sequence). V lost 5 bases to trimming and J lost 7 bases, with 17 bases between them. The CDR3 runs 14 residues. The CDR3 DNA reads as TGTGCCAGTAGTGTCGGGGGAGTACAAGATGAAGCTTTCTTT. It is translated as CASSVGGVQDEAFF. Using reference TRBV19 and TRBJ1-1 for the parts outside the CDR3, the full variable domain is DGGITQSPKYLFRKEGQNVTLSCEQNLNHDAMYWYRQDPGQGLRLIYYSQIVNDFQKGDIAEGYSVSREKKESFPLTVTSAQKNPTAFYLCASSVGGVQDEAFFGQGTRLTVV.